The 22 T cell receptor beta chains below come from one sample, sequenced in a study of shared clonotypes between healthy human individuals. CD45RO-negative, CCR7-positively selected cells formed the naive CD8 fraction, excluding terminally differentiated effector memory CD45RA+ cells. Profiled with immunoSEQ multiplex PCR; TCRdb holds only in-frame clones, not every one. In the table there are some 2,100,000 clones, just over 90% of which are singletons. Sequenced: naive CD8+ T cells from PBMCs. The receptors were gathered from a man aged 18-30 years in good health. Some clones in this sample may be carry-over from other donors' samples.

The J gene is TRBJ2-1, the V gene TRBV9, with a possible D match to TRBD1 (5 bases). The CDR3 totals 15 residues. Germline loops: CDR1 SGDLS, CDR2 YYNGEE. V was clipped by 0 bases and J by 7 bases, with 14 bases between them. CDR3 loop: CASSVAGPARNEQFF. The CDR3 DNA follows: TGTGCCAGCAGCGTAGCAGGGCCCGCAAGGAATGAGCAGTTCTTC. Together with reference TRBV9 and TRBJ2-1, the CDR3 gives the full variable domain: DSGVTQTPKHLITATGQRVTLRCSPRSGDLSVYWYQQSLDQGLQFLIQYYNGEERAKGNILERFSAQQFPDLHSELNLSSLELGDSALYFCASSVAGPARNEQFFGPGTRLTVL.

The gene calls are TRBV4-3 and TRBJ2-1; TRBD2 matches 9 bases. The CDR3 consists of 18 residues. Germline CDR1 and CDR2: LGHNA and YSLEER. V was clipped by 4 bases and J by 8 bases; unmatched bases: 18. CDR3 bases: TGCGCCAGCAGCCGAGAATGGGGAAAAGCGGGAGGTCGTCATGAGCAGTTCTTC. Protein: CASSREWGKAGGRHEQFF.

CDR3 sequence: CAISTTKGGTGGRGYTF. The CDR3 bases are TGTGCCATCAGCACCACCAAAGGAGGGACAGGGGGCAGAGGCTACACCTTC. The V gene is TRBV10-3, the J gene TRBJ1-2, with 12 bases lining up with TRBD1. V was pared by 6 bases and J by 8 bases, with 16 bases of the junction left unmatched. The length of the CDR3 is 17 residues. Per the germline V gene, CDR1 is ENHRY and CDR2 is SYGVKD.

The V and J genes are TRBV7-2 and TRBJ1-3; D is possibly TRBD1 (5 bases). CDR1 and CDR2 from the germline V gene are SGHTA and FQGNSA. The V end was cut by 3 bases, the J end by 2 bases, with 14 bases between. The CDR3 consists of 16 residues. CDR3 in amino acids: CASSFSVGRAGNTIYF. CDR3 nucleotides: TGTGCCAGCAGCTTTAGTGTTGGCAGGGCTGGAAACACCATATATTTT. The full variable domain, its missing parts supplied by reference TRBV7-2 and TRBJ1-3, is GAGVSQSPSNKVTEKGKDVELRCDPISGHTALYWYRQSLGQGLEFLIYFQGNSAPDKSGLPSDRFSAERTGGSVSTLTIQRTQQEDSAVYLCASSFSVGRAGNTIYFGEGSWLTVV.

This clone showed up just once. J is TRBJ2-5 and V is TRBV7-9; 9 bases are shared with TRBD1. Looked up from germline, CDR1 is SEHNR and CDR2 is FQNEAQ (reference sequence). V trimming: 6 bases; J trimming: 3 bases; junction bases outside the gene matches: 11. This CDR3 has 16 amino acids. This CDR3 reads CASSPLGGQGKETQYF. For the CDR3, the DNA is TGTGCCAGCAGTCCCCTCGGGGGACAGGGAAAAGAGACCCAGTACTTC.

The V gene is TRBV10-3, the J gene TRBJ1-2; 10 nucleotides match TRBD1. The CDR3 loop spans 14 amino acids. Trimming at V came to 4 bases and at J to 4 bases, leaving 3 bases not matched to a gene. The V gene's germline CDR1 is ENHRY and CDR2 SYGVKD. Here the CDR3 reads CAISATGGGYGYTF. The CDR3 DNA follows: TGTGCCATCAGTGCGACAGGGGGCGGCTATGGCTACACCTTC.

The CDR3 bases are TGCGCCAGCAGCCGTCGATTGACGACAGAGAACACCGGGGAGCTGTTTTTT. Its protein is CASSRRLTTENTGELFF. The V call is TRBV4-1, the J call TRBJ2-2; the D gene is possibly TRBD1 (5 bases). Per germline, CDR1 MGHRA and CDR2 YSYEKL. The CDR3 spans 17 residues. The ends were cut back, 4 bases at V and 1 base at J, with 16 bases in the middle.

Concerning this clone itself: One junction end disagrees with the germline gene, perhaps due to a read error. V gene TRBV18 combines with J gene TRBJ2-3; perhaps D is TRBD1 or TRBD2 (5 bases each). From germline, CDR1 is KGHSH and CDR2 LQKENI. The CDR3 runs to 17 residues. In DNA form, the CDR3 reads TGTGCCAGCCCACCGACTCGAGACAGCCGGGACACAGATACGCAGTATTTT. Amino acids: CASPPTRDSRDTDTQYF.

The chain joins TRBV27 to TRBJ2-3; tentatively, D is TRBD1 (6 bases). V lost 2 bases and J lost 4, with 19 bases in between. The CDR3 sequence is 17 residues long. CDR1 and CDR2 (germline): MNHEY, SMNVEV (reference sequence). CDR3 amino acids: CASSLLPMAGVADTQYF. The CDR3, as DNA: TGTGCCAGCAGTTTACTCCCTATGGCAGGGGTCGCAGATACGCAGTATTTT.

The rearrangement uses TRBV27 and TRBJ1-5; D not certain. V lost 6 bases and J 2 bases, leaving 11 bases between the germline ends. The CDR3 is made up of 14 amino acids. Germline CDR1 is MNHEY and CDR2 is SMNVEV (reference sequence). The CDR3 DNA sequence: TGTGCCAGCAGGGCCCCGTGGGGCAATCAGCCCCAGCATTTT. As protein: CASRAPWGNQPQHF.

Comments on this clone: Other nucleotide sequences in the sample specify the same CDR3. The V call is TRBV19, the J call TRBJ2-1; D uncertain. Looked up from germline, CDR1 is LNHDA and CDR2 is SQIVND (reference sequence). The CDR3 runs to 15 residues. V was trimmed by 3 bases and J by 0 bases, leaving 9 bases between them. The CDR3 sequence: CASSIGASSYNEQFF. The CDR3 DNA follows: TGTGCCAGTAGTATCGGCGCGAGCTCCTACAATGAGCAGTTCTTC.

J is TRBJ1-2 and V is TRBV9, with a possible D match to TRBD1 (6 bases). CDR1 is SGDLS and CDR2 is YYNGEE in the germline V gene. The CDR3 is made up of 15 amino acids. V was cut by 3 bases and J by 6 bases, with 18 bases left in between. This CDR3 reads CASSEDRSTRHGYTF. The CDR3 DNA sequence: TGTGCCAGCAGCGAAGACAGGTCCACTAGGCATGGCTACACCTTC.

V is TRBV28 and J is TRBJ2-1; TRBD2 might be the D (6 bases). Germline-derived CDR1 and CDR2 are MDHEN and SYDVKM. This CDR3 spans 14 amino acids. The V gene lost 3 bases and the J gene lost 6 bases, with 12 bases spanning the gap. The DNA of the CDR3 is TGTGCCAGCAGTTTCGCGGGAAGGGCCAATGAGCAGTTCTTC. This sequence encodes CASSFAGRANEQFF. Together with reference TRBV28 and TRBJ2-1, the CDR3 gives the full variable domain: DVKVTQSSRYLVKRTGEKVFLECVQDMDHENMFWYRQDPGLGLRLIYFSYDVKMKEKGDIPEGYSVSREKKERFSLILESASTNQTSMYLCASSFAGRANEQFFGPGTRLTVL.

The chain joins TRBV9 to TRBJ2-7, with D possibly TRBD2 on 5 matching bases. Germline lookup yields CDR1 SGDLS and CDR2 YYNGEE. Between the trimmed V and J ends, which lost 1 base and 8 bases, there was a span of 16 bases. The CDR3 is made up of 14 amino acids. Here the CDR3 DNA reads TGTGCCAGCAGCGTATGGGGAGATCCTACGCAGCAGTACTTC. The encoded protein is CASSVWGDPTQQYF. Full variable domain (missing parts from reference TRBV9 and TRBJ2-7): DSGVTQTPKHLITATGQRVTLRCSPRSGDLSVYWYQQSLDQGLQFLIQYYNGEERAKGNILERFSAQQFPDLHSELNLSSLELGDSALYFCASSVWGDPTQQYFGPGTRLTVT.

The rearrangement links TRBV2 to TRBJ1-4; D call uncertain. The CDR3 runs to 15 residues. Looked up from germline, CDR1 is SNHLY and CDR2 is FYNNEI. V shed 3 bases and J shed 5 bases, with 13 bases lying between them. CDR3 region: CASSEGGLENEKLFF. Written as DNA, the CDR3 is TGTGCCAGCAGTGAGGGCGGGTTGGAAAATGAAAAACTGTTTTTT. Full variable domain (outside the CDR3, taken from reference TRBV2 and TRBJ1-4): EPEVTQTPSHQVTQMGQEVILRCVPISNHLYFYWYRQILGQKVEFLVSFYNNEISEKSEIFDDQFSVERPDGSNFTLKIRSTKLEDSAMYFCASSEGGLENEKLFFGSGTQLSVL.

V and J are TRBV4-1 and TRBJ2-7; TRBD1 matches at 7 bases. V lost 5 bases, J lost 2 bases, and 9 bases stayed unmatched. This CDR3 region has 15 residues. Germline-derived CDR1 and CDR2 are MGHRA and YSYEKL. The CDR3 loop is CASSYLPTGTYEQYF. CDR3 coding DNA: TGCGCCAGCAGCTACCTACCGACAGGGACCTACGAGCAGTACTTC.

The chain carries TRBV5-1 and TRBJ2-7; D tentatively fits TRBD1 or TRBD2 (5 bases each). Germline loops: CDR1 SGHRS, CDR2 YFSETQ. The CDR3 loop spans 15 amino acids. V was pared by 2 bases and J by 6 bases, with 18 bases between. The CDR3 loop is CASSLWSGGRSEQYF. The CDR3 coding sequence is TGCGCCAGCAGCTTATGGTCTGGGGGTCGGTCCGAGCAGTACTTC.

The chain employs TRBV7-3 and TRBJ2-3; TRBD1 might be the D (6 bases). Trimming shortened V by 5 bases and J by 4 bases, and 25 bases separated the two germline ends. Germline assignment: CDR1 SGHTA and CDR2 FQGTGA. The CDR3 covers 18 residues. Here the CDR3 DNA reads TGTGCCAGCAGCCCCTCCGCCCAGGGGCTTAGGGACGCAGATACGCAGTATTTT. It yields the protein CASSPSAQGLRDADTQYF. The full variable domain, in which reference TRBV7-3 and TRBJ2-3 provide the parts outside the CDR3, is GAGVSQTPSNKVTEKGKYVELRCDPISGHTALYWYRQSLGQGPEFLIYFQGTGAADDSGLPNDRFFAVRPEGSVSTLKIQRTERGDSAVYLCASSPSAQGLRDADTQYFGPGTRLTVL.

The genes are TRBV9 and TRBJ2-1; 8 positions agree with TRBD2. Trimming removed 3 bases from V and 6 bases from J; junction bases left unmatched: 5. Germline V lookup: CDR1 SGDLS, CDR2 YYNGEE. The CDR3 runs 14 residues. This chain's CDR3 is CASSEGTRFNEQFF. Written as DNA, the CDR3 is TGTGCCAGCAGCGAGGGGACTAGATTCAATGAGCAGTTCTTC. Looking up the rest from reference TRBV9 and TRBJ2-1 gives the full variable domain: DSGVTQTPKHLITATGQRVTLRCSPRSGDLSVYWYQQSLDQGLQFLIQYYNGEERAKGNILERFSAQQFPDLHSELNLSSLELGDSALYFCASSEGTRFNEQFFGPGTRLTVL.

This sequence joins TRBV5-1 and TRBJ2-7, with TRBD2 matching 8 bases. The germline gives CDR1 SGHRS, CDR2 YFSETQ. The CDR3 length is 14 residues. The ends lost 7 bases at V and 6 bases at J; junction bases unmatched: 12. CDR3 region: CASGKAGVMAEQYF. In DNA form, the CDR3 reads TGCGCCAGCGGGAAAGCGGGAGTGATGGCCGAGCAGTACTTC.

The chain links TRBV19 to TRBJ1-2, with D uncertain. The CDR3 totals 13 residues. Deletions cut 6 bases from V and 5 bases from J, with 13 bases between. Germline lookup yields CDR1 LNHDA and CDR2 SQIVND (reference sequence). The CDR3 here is CASSLTAEYGYTF. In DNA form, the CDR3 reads TGTGCCAGTAGCCTGACGGCGGAGTATGGCTACACCTTC.

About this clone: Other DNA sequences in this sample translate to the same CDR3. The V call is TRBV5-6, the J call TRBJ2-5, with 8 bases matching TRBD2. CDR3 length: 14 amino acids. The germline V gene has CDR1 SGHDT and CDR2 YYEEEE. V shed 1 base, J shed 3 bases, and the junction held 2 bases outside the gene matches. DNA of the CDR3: TGTGCCAGCAGCTTGACTAGCGGTAAAGAGACCCAGTACTTC. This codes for CASSLTSGKETQYF.